These 3 T cell receptor beta chains were all obtained from the same sample, sequenced in a study of low-dose radiotherapy and immunotherapy resistance in tumors. TRAV- and TRBV-specific primers, spanning alpha and beta chains, primed first-strand cDNA. For amplifying TCRs, the PCR ran for around 20 cycles with Phusion, which was used together with a constant-region primer and the adapter on the V primers. TCRdb called the reads again in MiXCR, with one record for every CDR3 protein. The sample lists about 9,200 distinct CDR3 sequences; roughly 42% were seen once. The receptor source for this set is a human donor with advanced metastatic prostate, ovarian, gallbladder or colorectal cancer (not recorded which). This table probably holds off-target reads from a library built for another chain.

V is TRBV20-1 and J is TRBJ2-3; D is perhaps TRBD2 (5 bases). CDR3 size: 13 residues. Germline CDR1 DFQATT, CDR2 SNEGSKA (reference sequence). V lost 5 bases and J 6 bases, leaving 15 bases between the germline ends. The CDR3, as DNA: TGCAGTGCTTCTTTACTAGTCACCGATACGCAGTATTTT. This translates into CSASLLVTDTQYF.

This rearrangement joins TRBV29-1 to TRBJ2-7; D call uncertain. The CDR3 totals 12 residues. The V gene lost 1 base and the J gene lost 4 bases, with 8 bases spanning the gap. Germline assignment: CDR1 SQVTM and CDR2 ANQGSEA. This CDR3 is CSVEVRRYEQYF. CDR3 DNA sequence: TGCAGCGTTGAAGTTCGAAGATACGAGCAGTACTTC.

The rearrangement links TRBV19 to TRBJ2-3; 12 nucleotides match TRBD2. CDR1 is LNHDA and CDR2 is SQIVND in the germline V gene (reference sequence). Trimming took 2 bases from V and 1 from J; bases not matched to a gene: 1. The CDR3 sequence is 16 residues long. This chain's CDR3 is CASSIRTSGGTDTQYF. The CDR3 nucleotides read TGTGCCAGTAGTATAAGGACTAGCGGGGGCACAGATACGCAGTATTTT.